The following is a T cell receptor beta chain sequence with its context. Its matching antigen is unknown. This sample is part of a study of T cell responses to AZD1222 COVID-19 vaccine. Study findings and constraints: In all cases, repertoires were sampled only after the peak T cell response.

Libraries were prepared by immunoSEQ multiplex PCR; TCRdb keeps only in-frame clonotypes and omits some of them. The repertoire has tens of thousands of clones, nearly 90% of them found once; the top ten carry around 1.5%. Germline V CDR1 and CDR2: ENHRY, SYGVKD. The CDR3 runs to 14 residues. Unmatched junction bases numbered 9, after V lost 3 bases and J lost 9 bases. The V and J genes are TRBV10-3 and TRBJ1-1; 8 bases agree with TRBD1. This material consisted of peripheral blood, taken on day 0 of AZD1222 vaccination. The source of this sequence is an adult in good health. This CDR3 reads CAISDPGQATQAFF. The DNA of the CDR3 is TGTGCCATCAGTGACCCGGGACAGGCAACTCAAGCTTTCTTT.